This T cell receptor beta chain came from a study of T-cell memory formation after mild COVID-19. On the study more broadly: The TCR clusters were mostly specific to one donor. Points from the study as a whole: CD4/CD8 balance held among clones contracting day 15 to 85, and later expanders leaned CD4+.

Worth noting for this clonotype: The antigen remains undetermined.

Germline V gene sequence: CDR1 SEHNR, CDR2 FQNEAQ (reference sequence). Between the trimmed V and J ends, which lost 5 bases and 5 bases, there was a span of 18 bases. The CDR3 runs to 15 residues. Each CDR3 protein is one row after TCRdb ran MiXCR on the 5' RACE reads. The table records 350,000 to 550,000 distinct CDR3 sequences, 18% of them present only once. The sequencing input was PBMCs or a T cell subset sorted from them (not recorded which). The gene calls are TRBV7-9 and TRBJ1-1; tentative D call: TRBD1 (5 bases). This TCR was recovered from a man in his late teens or twenties who had mild COVID-19 (a few samples of this study predate the infection). Cell type and time point are not known. The CDR3 reads CASSPRGPGLTEAFF. The CDR3 DNA reads TGTGCCAGCAGCCCCAGAGGGCCAGGGCTAACTGAAGCTTTCTTT.